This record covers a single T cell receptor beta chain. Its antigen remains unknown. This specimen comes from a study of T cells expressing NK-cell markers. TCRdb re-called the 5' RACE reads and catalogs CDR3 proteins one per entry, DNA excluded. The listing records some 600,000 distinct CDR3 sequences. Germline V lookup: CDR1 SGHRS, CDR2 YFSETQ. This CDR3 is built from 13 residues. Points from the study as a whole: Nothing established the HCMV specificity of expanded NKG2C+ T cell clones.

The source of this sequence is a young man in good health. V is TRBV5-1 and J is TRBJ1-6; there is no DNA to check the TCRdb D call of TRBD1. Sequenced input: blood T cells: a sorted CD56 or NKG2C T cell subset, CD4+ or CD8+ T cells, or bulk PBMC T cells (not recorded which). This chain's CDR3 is CASRDSNNSPLHF.